This entry features one T cell receptor (beta chain) sequence. Antigen unknown. The PCR used 60 V beta and 13 J beta primers. TCRdb keeps only in-frame clones here, not all; method: immunoSEQ multiplex PCR. The sample contains fewer than 50,000 clones, about 85% of which appear only once. The data stem from a study of glioma-infiltrating T cells after dendritic cell vaccination. Study as a whole: Dendritic cell vaccination trial patients had either newly diagnosed or recurrent glioblastoma. Points from the study as a whole: Patients with more pretreatment TILs had longer time to progression and survival.

V lost 6 bases to trimming and J lost 7 bases, with 15 bases between them. Germline V lookup: CDR1 MNHNY, CDR2 SVGAGI (reference sequence). The CDR3 length is 13 residues. The receptor was isolated from a human donor with glioblastoma. Material: blood, obtained before dendritic cell vaccination. The chain joins TRBV6-6 to TRBJ1-2, with no clear D. The chain's CDR3 is CASSQSRVPGYTF. The CDR3, as DNA: TGTGCCAGCAGCCAAAGCCGGGTCCCTGGCTACACCTTC.